Following are 2 T cell receptor beta chains from one sample sequenced in a study of blood T cell repertoires in COVID-19. This table comes from immunoSEQ multiplex PCR, and its TCRdb copy is limited to in-frame clones, with some not included. In the table there are approximately 210,000 clones, about nine tenths of which are singletons. Sequenced sample: peripheral blood. The receptor source for this set is a woman between 40 and 50 years old with acute or convalescent COVID-19.

This chain uses TRBV15 with TRBJ1-5; D call uncertain. Germline loops: CDR1 LNHNV, CDR2 YYDKDF (reference sequence). The CDR3 is 20 residues long. Deletions cut 0 bases from V and 1 base from J, with 22 bases between. The chain's CDR3 is CATSREGGIGRDKSNQPQHF. The CDR3 region has the DNA TGTGCCACCAGCAGAGAGGGCGGGATAGGTCGGGATAAGAGCAATCAGCCCCAGCATTTT.

The chain joins TRBV7-3 to TRBJ2-1; maybe TRBD2 (6 bases). Germline CDR1 reads SGHTA; CDR2 reads FQGTGA. The CDR3 extends over 14 amino acids. Trimming removed 6 bases at V and 2 bases at J, with 11 bases between. CDR3 nucleotide sequence: TGTGCCAGCAGTCCTTGGGAGGCCTACAATGAGCAGTTCTTC. This translates into CASSPWEAYNEQFF.